A single sample gave rise to the 2 T cell receptor beta chains below, sequenced in a study of blood T cell repertoires in COVID-19. Sequencing used immunoSEQ multiplex PCR; TCRdb keeps in-frame clones, though not all of them. The sample records over 120,000 clones, under 90% being singletons. The sequenced material came from peripheral blood. The receptors originated from a human donor in a cohort sampled during active COVID-19.

The rearrangement joins TRBV13 to TRBJ2-1; D is perhaps TRBD1 (5 bases). CDR1 PRHDT and CDR2 FYEKMQ come from the germline V gene (reference sequence). CDR3 length equals 15 residues. Trimming removed 3 bases from V and 6 bases from J, with 15 bases in between. The CDR3 protein is CASSLGPEVFNEQFF. CDR3 DNA: TGTGCCAGCAGCTTGGGGCCGGAAGTCTTCAATGAGCAGTTCTTC. Drawing the rest from reference TRBV13 and TRBJ2-1, the complete variable domain is AAGVIQSPRHLIKEKRETATLKCYPIPRHDTVYWYQQGPGQDPQFLISFYEKMQSDKGSIPDRFSAQQFSDYHSELNMSSLELGDSALYFCASSLGPEVFNEQFFGPGTRLTVL.

The chain has TRBV10-3 and TRBJ2-6; the D is unclear. CDR1 and CDR2 from the germline V gene are ENHRY and SYGVKD. CDR3 length equals 16 residues. V shed 7 bases and J shed 0 bases, with 13 bases lying between them. The CDR3 here is CAITQAVSSGANVLTF. The CDR3 bases are TGTGCCATCACCCAGGCAGTTAGCTCTGGGGCCAACGTCCTGACTTTC.